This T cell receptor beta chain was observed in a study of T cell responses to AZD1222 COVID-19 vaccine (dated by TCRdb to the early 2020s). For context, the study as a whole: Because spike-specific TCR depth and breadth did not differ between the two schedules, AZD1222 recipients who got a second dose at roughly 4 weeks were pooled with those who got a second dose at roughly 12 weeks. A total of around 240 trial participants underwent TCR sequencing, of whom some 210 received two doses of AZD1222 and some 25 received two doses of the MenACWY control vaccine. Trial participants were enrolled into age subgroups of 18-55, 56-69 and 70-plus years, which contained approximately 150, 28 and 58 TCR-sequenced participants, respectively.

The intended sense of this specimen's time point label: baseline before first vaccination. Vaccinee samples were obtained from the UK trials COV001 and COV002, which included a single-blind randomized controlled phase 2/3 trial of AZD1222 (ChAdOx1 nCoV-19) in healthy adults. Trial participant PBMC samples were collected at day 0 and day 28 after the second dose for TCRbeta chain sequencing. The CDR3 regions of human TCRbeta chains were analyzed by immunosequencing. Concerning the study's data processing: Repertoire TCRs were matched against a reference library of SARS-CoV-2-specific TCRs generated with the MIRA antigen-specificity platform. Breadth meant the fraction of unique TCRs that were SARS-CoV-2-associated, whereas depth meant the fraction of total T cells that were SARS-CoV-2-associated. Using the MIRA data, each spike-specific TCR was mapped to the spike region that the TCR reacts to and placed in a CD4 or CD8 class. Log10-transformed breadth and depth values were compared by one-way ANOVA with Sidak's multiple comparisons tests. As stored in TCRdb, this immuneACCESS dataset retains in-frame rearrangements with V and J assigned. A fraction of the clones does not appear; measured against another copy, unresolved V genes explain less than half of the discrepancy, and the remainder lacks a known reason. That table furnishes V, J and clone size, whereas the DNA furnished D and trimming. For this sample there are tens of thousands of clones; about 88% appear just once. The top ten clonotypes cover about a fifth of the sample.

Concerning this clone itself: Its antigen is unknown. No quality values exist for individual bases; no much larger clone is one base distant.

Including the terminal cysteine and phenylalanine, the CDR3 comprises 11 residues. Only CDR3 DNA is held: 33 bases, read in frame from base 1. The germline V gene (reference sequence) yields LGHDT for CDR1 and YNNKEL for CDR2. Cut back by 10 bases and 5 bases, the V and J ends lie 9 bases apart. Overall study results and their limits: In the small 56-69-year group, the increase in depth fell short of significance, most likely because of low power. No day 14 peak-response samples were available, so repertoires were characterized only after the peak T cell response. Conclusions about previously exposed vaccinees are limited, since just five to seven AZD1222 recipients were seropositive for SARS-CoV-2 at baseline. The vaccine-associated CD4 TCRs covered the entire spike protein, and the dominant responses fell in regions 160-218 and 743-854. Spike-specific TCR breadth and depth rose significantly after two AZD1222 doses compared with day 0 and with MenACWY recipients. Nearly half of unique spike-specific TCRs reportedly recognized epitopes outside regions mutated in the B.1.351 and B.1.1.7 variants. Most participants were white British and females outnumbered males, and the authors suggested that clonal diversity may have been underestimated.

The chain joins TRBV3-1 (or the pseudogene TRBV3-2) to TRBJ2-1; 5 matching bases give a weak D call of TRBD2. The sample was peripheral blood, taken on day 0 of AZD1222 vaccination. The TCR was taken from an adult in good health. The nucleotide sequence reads TGTGCCACCAGAGGGCACAATGAGCAGTTCTTC. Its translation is CATRGHNEQFF.